The T cell receptor beta chain described here comes from a study of shared clonotypes between healthy human individuals. The study, taken as a whole, reports: For sorted subsets, rarefaction showed incomplete sequencing despite large depth. Expectations were that clonotype sharing among donors would be affected by sequencing depth. A handful of donors shared approximately 5% of their naive CD4 clonotypes.

About this clone: Its target is not known. This CDR3 is also generated by other DNA sequences in the sample.

Terminally differentiated effector memory CD45RA+ cells were left out of the naive CD8 fraction, which was CD45RO-negative and positively selected for CCR7. The CDR3 is 13 residues long. With 1 base removed from V and 6 bases from J, the gap between germline ends came to 7 bases. The germline gives CDR1 SGHTA, CDR2 FQGNSA. Repertoires were generated with immunoSEQ multiplex PCR, while TCRdb's copy carries only in-frame clones and drops some. The sample lists more than 550,000 clones, about 90% occurring once. Sequencing used naive CD8+ T cells sorted from blood. The rearrangement uses TRBV7-2 and TRBJ1-5; maybe TRBD1 (5 bases). The sequence derives from a man aged 30 to 45 in good health. CDR3 DNA: TGTGCCAGCAGCTTAGGGGGCTTTCAGCCCCAGCATTTT. It translates to CASSLGGFQPQHF.